This TCR beta chain is from a study of blood T cell repertoires in COVID-19. The wider study: Researchers got acute and convalescent COVID-19 samples from the United States, Italy and Spain. The analysed material was cDNA or gDNA that came from T cells, B-cell-depleted T cells, or PBMCs.

This clone showed up just once. V was pared by 2 bases and J by 10 bases, with 9 bases between. The CDR3 extends over 12 amino acids. The germline CDR1 and CDR2 sequences are SEHNR and FQNEAQ (reference sequence). In the study's own analysis: Reference gene primer amplification yielded estimated nucleated cell counts. Some clones are missing from TCRdb's copy, which holds only in-frame ones; the method was immunoSEQ multiplex PCR. For V, J and clone size, that table is used; D and trimming come from the DNA. Of around 270,000 clones detected, roughly 91% appear once; the ten largest clones hold roughly 5%.

What was sequenced was peripheral blood. This receptor was identified in a man between 40 and 49 years old with acute or convalescent COVID-19. The chain joins TRBV7-9 to TRBJ2-1; a weak D match, TRBD2 (5 bases). The CDR3: CASSLIGNEQFF. In DNA form, the CDR3 reads TGTGCCAGCAGCTTAATCGGGAACGAGCAGTTCTTC. The full variable domain, in which reference TRBV7-9 and TRBJ2-1 provide the parts outside the CDR3, is DTGVSQNPRHKITKRGQNVTFRCDPISEHNRLYWYRQTLGQGPEFLTYFQNEAQLEKSRLLSDRFSAERPKGSFSTLEIQRTEQGDSAMYLCASSLIGNEQFFGPGTRLTVL.